These 27 T cell receptor beta chains share one sample of origin, sequenced in a study of blood T cell repertoires in COVID-19. Clones were read by immunoSEQ multiplex PCR, and TCRdb kept only the in-frame ones, dropping some. The sample comprises about 120,000 clones, about 80% of which are singletons, and less than 8% rests with the top ten. Sequences were obtained from peripheral blood. Every receptor here comes from a man between 65 and 80 years old with active or convalescent COVID-19.

The rearrangement uses TRBV19 and TRBJ2-1, with 8 bases aligning to TRBD2. Germline-derived CDR1 and CDR2 are LNHDA and SQIVND (reference sequence). The CDR3 runs to 15 residues. V lost 4 bases to trimming and J lost 4 bases; unmatched junction nucleotides: 6. The CDR3 here is CASSKGSGTYNEQFF. The CDR3 nucleotides are TGTGCCAGTAGTAAGGGTAGCGGGACGTACAATGAGCAGTTCTTC.

The chain joins TRBV10-3 to TRBJ1-4; the D is unclear. Per germline, CDR1 ENHRY and CDR2 SYGVKD. There are 15 residues in the CDR3. Trimming pared 2 bases from V and 1 base from J, leaving 8 bases between. This chain's CDR3 is CAISEERLTNEKLFF. CDR3 sequence (DNA): TGTGCCATCAGTGAGGAGAGGCTAACTAATGAAAAACTGTTTTTT.

This clone appeared once. The V call is TRBV2, the J call TRBJ2-2; the D gene is possibly TRBD1 (5 bases). Per germline, CDR1 SNHLY and CDR2 FYNNEI. This CDR3 is 11 amino acids long. The V end was cut by 6 bases, the J end by 6 bases, with 5 bases between. Here the CDR3 reads CASRGAGELFF. CDR3 DNA sequence: TGTGCCAGCAGAGGGGCCGGGGAGCTGTTTTTT.

The genes are TRBV7-3 and TRBJ2-5, with a weak D call TRBD2 (5 bases). The V end lost 2 bases, the J end lost 5 bases, and 9 bases lay between the germline ends. This CDR3 contains 13 residues. The V gene's germline CDR1 is SGHTA and CDR2 FQGTGA. This chain's CDR3 is CASSLEPGETQYF. CDR3 nucleotide sequence: TGTGCCAGCAGCTTAGAACCGGGGGAGACCCAGTACTTC.

This sequence joins TRBV27 and TRBJ2-1, with D possibly being TRBD1 (5 bases). The CDR3 sequence is 13 residues long. CDR1 is MNHEY, CDR2 SMNVEV, per germline (reference sequence). V lost 6 bases and J 8 bases, leaving 14 bases between the germline ends. This CDR3 is CASSLGRADEQFF. CDR3 coding DNA: TGTGCCAGCAGCTTGGGCAGGGCGGATGAGCAGTTCTTC.

V gene TRBV11-3 combines with J gene TRBJ1-1; D might be TRBD1 (5 bases). There are 14 residues in the CDR3. V lost 1 base and J lost 5, with 11 bases in between. Germline values: CDR1 SGHNT, CDR2 YENEEA. This CDR3 is CASSLVQGGTEAFF. The CDR3 region has the DNA TGTGCCAGCAGCTTAGTCCAGGGAGGGACTGAAGCTTTCTTT.

This chain connects TRBV4-2 to TRBJ1-4, with 10 bases lining up with TRBD1. V shed 4 bases, J shed 7 bases, and the junction held 3 bases outside the gene matches. The CDR3 loop spans 14 amino acids. CDR1 is LGHNA, CDR2 YNFKEQ, per germline. The CDR3, as DNA: TGTGCCAGCAGCCCGGGACAGGGGAGTGAAAAACTGTTTTTT. It specifies CASSPGQGSEKLFF.

The chain employs TRBV5-1 and TRBJ2-5; the match to TRBD2 covers 7 bases. CDR1 is SGHRS, CDR2 YFSETQ, per germline. The CDR3 is made up of 13 amino acids. Trimming took 6 bases from V and 2 from J; bases not matched to a gene: 4. CDR3 amino acids: CASMAGVQETQYF. In DNA, the CDR3 is TGCGCCAGCATGGCGGGGGTACAAGAGACCCAGTACTTC.

Only one count was recorded for this clone. The V gene is TRBV4-3, the J gene TRBJ2-2; perhaps TRBD2 as D (5 bases). Germline CDR1 and CDR2: LGHNA and YSLEER. V was cut by 1 base and J by 3 bases, with 18 bases left in between. The CDR3 length is 18 residues. In nucleotides, the CDR3 is TGCGCCAGCAGCCAAGCTTTTATCGGGCGGGCCGACACCGGGGAGCTGTTTTTT. As protein: CASSQAFIGRADTGELFF.

The rearrangement uses TRBV9 and TRBJ2-2; D may be TRBD2 (7 bases). The V end was cut by 0 bases, the J end by 5 bases, with 14 bases between. This CDR3 contains 16 residues. Germline CDR1 and CDR2: SGDLS and YYNGEE. The CDR3 here is CASSVGGGGTTGELFF. The CDR3 nucleotides are TGTGCCAGCAGCGTAGGCGGCGGGGGCACTACCGGGGAGCTGTTTTTT.

The chain joins TRBV7-6 to TRBJ2-5; D possibly corresponds to TRBD2 (5 bases). Trimming pared 2 bases from V and 5 bases from J, leaving 12 bases between. The CDR3 has 14 amino acids. Germline V gene data show CDR1 as SGHVS and CDR2 as FNYEAQ. CDR3 in amino acids: CASSLWLAAETQYF. DNA of the CDR3: TGTGCCAGCAGCTTATGGCTAGCTGCCGAGACCCAGTACTTC.

The J gene is TRBJ1-4, the V gene TRBV9, with 7 bases fitting TRBD1. The J segment lost 7 bases and the V segment lost 3 bases, leaving 3 bases of the junction unmatched. The germline CDR1 and CDR2 sequences are SGDLS and YYNGEE. This CDR3 is built from 13 residues. CDR3 in DNA: TGTGCCAGCAGCGGGGACAGCCGTGAAAAACTGTTTTTT. It translates to CASSGDSREKLFF.

The V call is TRBV5-1, the J call TRBJ2-5; 8 positions agree with TRBD1. Germline CDR1 reads SGHRS; CDR2 reads YFSETQ. The trim removed 3 bases at V and 5 bases at J, leaving 3 bases unmatched. The CDR3 covers 13 residues. The DNA for the CDR3 is TGCGCCAGCAGCTCGGACAGGGTTGAGACCCAGTACTTC. This encodes CASSSDRVETQYF.

The CDR3 DNA sequence: TGTGGGGGGGGACCCGAGCAGTACTTC. This sequence encodes CGGGPEQYF. This sequence joins TRBV28 and TRBJ2-7, with 7 bases aligning to TRBD2. CDR1 MDHEN and CDR2 SYDVKM come from the germline V gene. The CDR3 extends over 9 amino acids.

This sequence joins TRBV5-1 and TRBJ2-2, with TRBD2 identical over 9 bases. The junction had 8 bases not matched to a gene; V was cut back by 2 bases and J by 6 bases. The CDR3 consists of 16 residues. Germline values: CDR1 SGHRS, CDR2 YFSETQ. CDR3 amino acids: CASSLMTSGNSGELFF. The CDR3 region has the DNA TGCGCCAGCAGCTTAATGACTAGCGGTAATTCCGGGGAGCTGTTTTTT. Using reference TRBV5-1 and TRBJ2-2 for the parts outside the CDR3, the full variable domain is KAGVTQTPRYLIKTRGQQVTLSCSPISGHRSVSWYQQTPGQGLQFLFEYFSETQRNKGNFPGRFSGRQFSNSRSEMNVSTLELGDSALYLCASSLMTSGNSGELFFGEGSRLTVL.

The chain couples TRBV30 to TRBJ1-2; perhaps TRBD1 as D (5 bases). The length of the CDR3 is 11 residues. Germline CDR1 reads GTSNPN; CDR2 reads SVGIG (reference sequence). Trimming pared 6 bases from V and 2 bases from J, leaving 7 bases between. The CDR3 DNA reads as TGTGCCTGCGGGGGGAACTATGGCTACACCTTC. It yields the protein CACGGNYGYTF.

This clone was seen just once. CDR3 loop: CASSFRGGLYSYNEQFF. CDR3 nucleotides: TGTGCCAGCAGCTTCCGTGGGGGACTATATTCCTACAATGAGCAGTTCTTC. The V call is TRBV5-5, the J call TRBJ2-1, with TRBD2 matching 7 bases. CDR1 and CDR2 (germline): SGHKS, YYEKEE (reference sequence). The CDR3 covers 17 residues. The junction had 9 bases not matched to a gene; V was cut back by 2 bases and J by 1 base.

The chain uses TRBV9 and TRBJ1-2; 8 positions match TRBD1. The CDR3 loop spans 14 amino acids. Trimming took 3 bases from V and 7 from J; bases not matched to a gene: 8. The germline gives CDR1 SGDLS, CDR2 YYNGEE. CDR3 in DNA: TGTGCCAGCAGCGCCGGGCAGGGGGCAGTTGGCTACACCTTC. Its protein is CASSAGQGAVGYTF.

V gene TRBV28 combines with J gene TRBJ1-1; no firm D call. Trimming took off 7 bases at V and 0 bases at J, with 12 bases between the two ends. The CDR3 covers 14 residues. CDR1 is MDHEN and CDR2 is SYDVKM in the germline V gene. CDR3 in DNA: TGTGCCAGCACTATCACGACACTGAACACTGAAGCTTTCTTT. Its protein is CASTITTLNTEAFF.

This chain links TRBV5-5 with TRBJ2-3; 11 positions agree with TRBD2. V lost 0 bases and J lost 0; bases outside the gene matches: 3. Germline lookup yields CDR1 SGHKS and CDR2 YYEKEE (reference sequence). This CDR3 comprises 17 residues. The CDR3 DNA reads TGTGCCAGCAGCTTGGGTAGCGGGAGGGCTAGCACAGATACGCAGTATTTT. This encodes CASSLGSGRASTDTQYF. The full variable domain, its missing parts supplied by reference TRBV5-5 and TRBJ2-3, is DAGVTQSPTHLIKTRGQQVTLRCSPISGHKSVSWYQQVLGQGPQFIFQYYEKEERGRGNFPDRFSARQFPNYSSELNVNALLLGDSALYLCASSLGSGRASTDTQYFGPGTRLTVL.

The chain links TRBV5-1 to TRBJ2-1; 10 nucleotides match TRBD2. V lost 4 bases, J lost 5 bases, and 0 bases stayed unmatched. This CDR3 comprises 13 residues. Germline V CDR1 and CDR2: SGHRS, YFSETQ. The CDR3 bases are TGCGCCAGCAGCAGCGGGAGGGACAATGAGCAGTTCTTC. The encoded protein is CASSSGRDNEQFF.

V is TRBV9 and J is TRBJ1-4, with TRBD1 as a possible D gene (5 bases). The V gene's germline CDR1 is SGDLS and CDR2 YYNGEE. The CDR3 has 16 amino acids. Trimming left V 0 bases short and J 7 bases short, with 16 bases between. CDR3 protein: CASSVGRGLVSEKLFF. CDR3 coding DNA: TGTGCCAGCAGCGTAGGGCGGGGCCTTGTATCTGAAAAACTGTTTTTT. The variable domain in full, completed from reference TRBV9 and TRBJ1-4, reads DSGVTQTPKHLITATGQRVTLRCSPRSGDLSVYWYQQSLDQGLQFLIQYYNGEERAKGNILERFSAQQFPDLHSELNLSSLELGDSALYFCASSVGRGLVSEKLFFGSGTQLSVL.

This clone was observed a few times. The chain couples TRBV23-1 to TRBJ2-7; 13 bases map to TRBD2. TRBV23-1 falls under the ORF class, with uncertain function. V lost 0 bases to trimming and J lost 7 bases; unmatched junction nucleotides: 6. The CDR3 has 16 residues. The CDR3 is CASSQSGTSGNGEQYF. The DNA for the CDR3 is TGCGCCAGCAGTCAATCTGGGACTAGCGGGAACGGGGAGCAGTACTTC.

V and J are TRBV10-3 and TRBJ2-3; 11 positions match TRBD2. There are 16 residues in the CDR3. Trimming at V came to 3 bases and at J to 0 bases, leaving 2 bases not matched to a gene. The V gene's germline CDR1 is ENHRY and CDR2 SYGVKD. CDR3 in amino acids: CAISDTSGSSTDTQYF. The CDR3 coding sequence is TGTGCCATCAGTGACACTAGCGGGAGTAGCACAGATACGCAGTATTTT.

The chain uses TRBV11-2 and TRBJ1-5, with D unclear. The CDR3 contains 13 residues. Looked up from germline, CDR1 is SGHAT and CDR2 is FQNNGV. Trimming took off 5 bases at V and 7 bases at J, with 12 bases between the two ends. The CDR3 sequence: CASSNGLNQPQHF. The CDR3 DNA is TGTGCCAGCAGCAACGGACTAAACCAGCCCCAGCATTTT.

The rearrangement links TRBV5-1 to TRBJ2-7; D is possibly TRBD1 (5 bases). V lost 0 bases to trimming and J lost 5 bases, with 12 bases between them. The CDR3 totals 14 residues. Germline CDR1 is SGHRS and CDR2 is YFSETQ. In DNA, the CDR3 is TGCGCCAGCAGCTTGGTCCAGGGTGTGGACGAGCAGTACTTC. Translated: CASSLVQGVDEQYF.

V is TRBV2 and J is TRBJ1-1, with a weak D call TRBD1 (6 bases). The CDR3 extends over 15 amino acids. Trimming took off 6 bases at V and 0 bases at J, with 14 bases between the two ends. Germline values: CDR1 SNHLY, CDR2 FYNNEI. CDR3 DNA sequence: TGTGCCAGCAGGGTAAGACAGGAGATGAACACTGAAGCTTTCTTT. Translated, it gives CASRVRQEMNTEAFF.